These 31 T cell receptor beta chains were sequenced from one sample in a study of shared clonotypes between healthy human individuals. The table came from immunoSEQ multiplex PCR; TCRdb's copy has only in-frame clones and leaves some out. Of about 2.1 million clones listed, under 95% are singletons. Naive CD8 cells comprised CD45RO-negative, CCR7-positively selected cells, excluding terminally differentiated effector memory CD45RA+ cells. The sequenced sample consisted of naive CD8+ T cells from PBMCs. These TCRs come from a young man in good health. Some clones in this sample may be carry-over from other donors' samples.

V is TRBV7-9 and J is TRBJ1-1, with no clear D. Trimming removed 5 bases at V and 4 bases at J, with 8 bases between. The CDR3 totals 12 residues. From germline, CDR1 is SEHNR and CDR2 FQNEAQ (reference sequence). CDR3 sequence: CASSRVPTEAFF. CDR3 in DNA: TGTGCCAGCAGCCGAGTGCCCACTGAAGCTTTCTTT.

The chain combines TRBV7-9 with TRBJ1-2; D perhaps matches TRBD1 (5 bases). V was cut by 1 base and J by 13 bases, with 22 bases left in between. The CDR3 covers 15 residues. The germline V gene encodes CDR1 SEHNR and CDR2 FQNEAQ (reference sequence). CDR3 in amino acids: CASSLGPRDAIWGTF. In DNA, the CDR3 is TGTGCCAGCAGCTTAGGCCCGCGGGACGCCATCTGGGGCACCTTC.

This chain joins TRBV6-1 and TRBJ2-7, with D perhaps TRBD1 or TRBD2 (5 bases each). Germline-derived CDR1 and CDR2 are MNHNS and SASEGT. With 11 bases removed from V and 3 bases from J, the gap between germline ends came to 17 bases. The CDR3 is 13 residues long. In nucleotides, the CDR3 is TGTGCCCTCAATGGGGACCGGGTCTACGAGCAGTACTTC. Protein: CALNGDRVYEQYF.

V gene TRBV6-1 combines with J gene TRBJ1-1; possibly TRBD1 for D (6 bases). The CDR3 extends over 16 amino acids. Per the germline V gene, CDR1 is MNHNS and CDR2 is SASEGT. V was cut by 3 bases and J by 5 bases, with 19 bases left in between. The CDR3 region is CASSDPARGSGTEAFF. The DNA of the CDR3 is TGTGCCAGCAGTGATCCAGCTAGGGGGTCAGGGACTGAAGCTTTCTTT.

The chain is built from TRBV30 and TRBJ2-6; D perhaps matches TRBD2 (5 bases). Germline V CDR1 and CDR2: GTSNPN, SVGIG (reference sequence). The length of the CDR3 is 17 residues. The germline V and J ends were trimmed by 5 bases and 0 bases, with 17 bases remaining between them. CDR3 protein: CAWEGGRLISGANVLTF. In nucleotides, the CDR3 is TGTGCCTGGGAGGGCGGTAGACTCATCTCTGGGGCCAACGTCCTGACTTTC.

The chain has TRBV5-8 and TRBJ1-2; TRBD1 matches at 7 bases. The CDR3 has 14 amino acids. Unmatched junction bases numbered 5, after V lost 4 bases and J lost 2 bases. Germline V gives CDR1 SGHTS, CDR2 YDEGEE. The CDR3 region has the DNA TGTGCCAGCAGCGACAGGGTCGGAAACTATGGCTACACCTTC. Translated: CASSDRVGNYGYTF.

The rearrangement uses TRBV27 and TRBJ2-3; D perhaps matches TRBD2 (5 bases). Trimming cost V 5 bases and J 0 bases, with 15 bases left between them. The germline gives CDR1 MNHEY, CDR2 SMNVEV (reference sequence). The CDR3 contains 16 residues. The CDR3 reads CASSQRTRPSTDTQYF. CDR3 DNA: TGTGCCAGCAGTCAGCGGACCCGACCTAGCACAGATACGCAGTATTTT.

The chain employs TRBV6-1 and TRBJ2-7; 9 bases are a match to TRBD2. V gave up 6 bases and J gave up 6 bases; unmatched junction bases: 6. The V gene's germline CDR1 is MNHNS and CDR2 SASEGT. This CDR3 is 13 amino acids long. The CDR3 DNA sequence: TGTGCCAGCAGGGTGACTAGCGGTATCGAGCAGTACTTC. Its protein is CASRVTSGIEQYF.

This clone was detected once. The chain is built from TRBV7-2 and TRBJ2-1, with TRBD2 identical over 8 bases. There are 17 residues in the CDR3. V was clipped by 1 base and J by 8 bases; unmatched bases: 13. The germline V gene encodes CDR1 SGHTA and CDR2 FQGNSA. Here the CDR3 reads CASSLGVSSGSRYEQFF. The CDR3 DNA reads as TGTGCCAGCAGCTTAGGGGTCTCCAGCGGGAGTAGGTATGAGCAGTTCTTC.

The chain carries TRBV5-6 and TRBJ2-7; D unresolved. Trimming cost V 1 base and J 3 bases, with 8 bases left between them. This CDR3 has 13 residues. Germline V CDR1 and CDR2: SGHDT, YYEEEE. CDR3 loop: CASSLPVVYEQYF. The CDR3 region has the DNA TGTGCCAGCAGCTTGCCAGTAGTCTACGAGCAGTACTTC.

V is TRBV7-6 and J is TRBJ2-1; 10 bases line up with TRBD1. Trimming cost V 2 bases and J 1 base; bases outside gene matches: 2. This CDR3 contains 16 residues. Germline CDR1 reads SGHVS; CDR2 reads FNYEAQ. CDR3 loop: CASSLTDRGSYNEQFF. The CDR3 nucleotides are TGTGCCAGCAGCTTAACGGACAGGGGGTCCTACAATGAGCAGTTCTTC. Drawing the rest from reference TRBV7-6 and TRBJ2-1, the complete variable domain is GAGVSQSPRYKVTKRGQDVALRCDPISGHVSLYWYRQALGQGPEFLTYFNYEAQQDKSGLPNDRFSAERPEGSISTLTIQRTEQRDSAMYRCASSLTDRGSYNEQFFGPGTRLTVL.

V gene TRBV19 combines with J gene TRBJ2-1, with D possibly TRBD2 on 6 matching bases. The CDR3 runs 15 residues. From germline, CDR1 is LNHDA and CDR2 SQIVND (reference sequence). The germline V and J ends were trimmed by 7 bases and 6 bases, with 19 bases remaining between them. The CDR3 here is CASNPVGGGINEQFF. CDR3 DNA: TGTGCCAGTAACCCTGTTGGAGGCGGGATCAATGAGCAGTTCTTC. Together with reference TRBV19 and TRBJ2-1, the CDR3 gives the full variable domain: DGGITQSPKYLFRKEGQNVTLSCEQNLNHDAMYWYRQDPGQGLRLIYYSQIVNDFQKGDIAEGYSVSREKKESFPLTVTSAQKNPTAFYLCASNPVGGGINEQFFGPGTRLTVL.

This clone was seen just once. The genes are TRBV19 and TRBJ2-7; tentatively, D is TRBD1 (6 bases). V was shortened by 4 bases and J by 4 bases, with 17 bases between the two germline ends. Germline lookup yields CDR1 LNHDA and CDR2 SQIVND (reference sequence). This CDR3 contains 15 residues. The CDR3 sequence is CASSTLYRDGYEQYF. DNA for the CDR3: TGTGCCAGTAGTACGCTCTACAGGGATGGTTACGAGCAGTACTTC.

This chain joins TRBV6-5 and TRBJ2-1; D remains unclear. The V end was cut by 7 bases, the J end by 8 bases, with 15 bases between. Germline V gene lookup returns CDR1 MNHEY and CDR2 SVGAGI. The CDR3 has 13 amino acids. The CDR3 DNA sequence: TGTGCCAGCAAGTTCGCCGAATCCCATGAGCAGTTCTTC. Protein product: CASKFAESHEQFF.

The gene calls are TRBV30 and TRBJ2-3; TRBD2 is a possible D gene (6 bases). Germline V gives CDR1 GTSNPN, CDR2 SVGIG (reference sequence). V was pared by 2 bases and J by 6 bases, with 15 bases between. The CDR3 has 14 residues. The CDR3: CAWSWGTGGDTQYF. CDR3 nucleotides: TGTGCCTGGAGTTGGGGGACTGGAGGGGATACGCAGTATTTT.

V usage is TRBV6-1 and J usage is TRBJ2-7; 7 nucleotides line up with TRBD2. In germline, CDR1 is MNHNS, CDR2 SASEGT. The trim removed 4 bases at V and 2 bases at J, leaving 5 bases unmatched. The CDR3 is 14 residues long. CDR3: CASSASSGPYEQYF. The CDR3, as DNA: TGTGCCAGCAGTGCCTCTAGCGGCCCCTACGAGCAGTACTTC.

The rearrangement uses TRBV5-5 and TRBJ2-7; 8 bases align to TRBD2. The CDR3 sequence is 15 residues long. V was pared by 2 bases and J by 6 bases, with 10 bases of the junction left unmatched. Germline V gives CDR1 SGHKS, CDR2 YYEKEE (reference sequence). This chain's CDR3 is CASSLYSGKIGEQYF. CDR3 DNA: TGTGCCAGCAGCTTATATAGCGGGAAGATTGGCGAGCAGTACTTC.

The rearrangement uses TRBV2 and TRBJ1-2, with TRBD1 identical over 9 bases. The CDR3 has 15 amino acids. The trim removed 3 bases at V and 4 bases at J, leaving 6 bases unmatched. Germline CDR1 reads SNHLY; CDR2 reads FYNNEI. CDR3 in DNA: TGTGCCAGCAGTGACGATATACAGGGGGCCTATGGCTACACCTTC. This codes for CASSDDIQGAYGYTF.

On this clone: The same CDR3 is also encoded by other DNA sequences in this sample. This rearrangement joins TRBV5-6 to TRBJ2-1, with D tentatively TRBD1 or TRBD2 (5 bases each). The CDR3 extends over 11 amino acids. With 2 bases removed from V and 9 bases from J, the gap between germline ends came to 6 bases. CDR1 SGHDT and CDR2 YYEEEE come from the germline V gene. This CDR3 reads CASSLGTEQFF. The DNA for the CDR3 is TGTGCCAGCAGCTTAGGGACTGAGCAGTTCTTC.

Only one count was recorded for this clone. The V gene is TRBV2, the J gene TRBJ1-2; D is perhaps TRBD1 (6 bases). Per the germline V gene, CDR1 is SNHLY and CDR2 is FYNNEI. This CDR3 comprises 16 residues. Between the trimmed V and J ends, which lost 8 bases and 3 bases, there was a span of 22 bases. The CDR3 bases are TGTGCCAGCGGTGGCGATGAACAGGGACGATACTATGGCTACACCTTC. Encoded protein: CASGGDEQGRYYGYTF. The full variable domain, rest sourced from reference TRBV2 and TRBJ1-2, is EPEVTQTPSHQVTQMGQEVILRCVPISNHLYFYWYRQILGQKVEFLVSFYNNEISEKSEIFDDQFSVERPDGSNFTLKIRSTKLEDSAMYFCASGGDEQGRYYGYTFGSGTRLTVV.

This clone was seen only once. The chain carries TRBV6-5 and TRBJ2-7; a possible D gene is TRBD2 (6 bases). The CDR3 is made up of 13 amino acids. V was shortened by 8 bases and J by 4 bases, with 15 bases between the two germline ends. Per germline, CDR1 MNHEY and CDR2 SVGAGI. The CDR3 coding sequence is TGTGCCAGCGCGGGGAGTATGTCTTACGAGCAGTACTTC. Its translation: CASAGSMSYEQYF.

The chain joins TRBV27 to TRBJ2-1; D not certain. This CDR3 region has 21 residues. Per the germline V gene, CDR1 is MNHEY and CDR2 is SMNVEV (reference sequence). Trimming stripped 8 bases from V and 2 bases from J, with 34 bases between. The CDR3 coding sequence is TGTGCCAGCCCGAAGTGGCAGTTTCCTAACGACGCGGTTTGGACCTACAATGAGCAGTTCTTC. It is translated as CASPKWQFPNDAVWTYNEQFF.

The chain employs TRBV18 and TRBJ2-7; D remains ambiguous. This CDR3 is built from 17 residues. In germline, CDR1 is KGHSH, CDR2 LQKENI. V lost 6 bases and J 6 bases, leaving 27 bases between the germline ends. In DNA form, the CDR3 reads TGTGCCAGCTCGCCCCGGGCCGAAGGACCCGCACCCTCCGAGCAGTACTTC. As protein: CASSPRAEGPAPSEQYF.

On this clone: The identical CDR3 is also encoded by other nucleotide sequences in the sample. The CDR3 reads CASSSPGNTEAFF. The CDR3 bases are TGTGCCAGTTCCTCTCCGGGGAACACTGAAGCTTTCTTT. This rearrangement joins TRBV19 to TRBJ1-1; D is undetermined. CDR1 LNHDA and CDR2 SQIVND come from the germline V gene (reference sequence). V was shortened by 8 bases and J by 1 base, with 11 bases between the two germline ends. The CDR3 is made up of 13 amino acids.

V is TRBV5-1 and J is TRBJ1-1; D is ambiguous. CDR3 length equals 15 residues. CDR1 and CDR2 from the germline V gene are SGHRS and YFSETQ. Trimming stripped 0 bases from V and 1 base from J, with 10 bases between. CDR3 nucleotides: TGCGCCAGCAGCTTGGAGGGAGGAGGGAACACTGAAGCTTTCTTT. Translated: CASSLEGGGNTEAFF.

The chain is built from TRBV7-9 and TRBJ2-5, with 9 bases lining up with TRBD2. Germline V gene data show CDR1 as SEHNR and CDR2 as FQNEAQ (reference sequence). The J segment lost 3 bases and the V segment lost 5 bases, leaving 7 bases of the junction unmatched. This CDR3 spans 15 amino acids. The CDR3: CASSTTSGKKETQYF. The CDR3 bases are TGTGCCAGCAGCACGACTAGCGGAAAGAAAGAGACCCAGTACTTC. Using reference TRBV7-9 and TRBJ2-5 for the parts outside the CDR3, the full variable domain is DTGVSQNPRHKITKRGQNVTFRCDPISEHNRLYWYRQTLGQGPEFLTYFQNEAQLEKSRLLSDRFSAERPKGSFSTLEIQRTEQGDSAMYLCASSTTSGKKETQYFGPGTRLLVL.

V gene TRBV28 combines with J gene TRBJ2-2, with D uncertain. With 4 bases removed from V and 0 bases from J, the gap between germline ends came to 18 bases. From germline, CDR1 is MDHEN and CDR2 SYDVKM. The CDR3 runs to 18 residues. This CDR3 reads CASSSQWIKGSNTGELFF. The CDR3 bases are TGTGCCAGCAGTTCACAGTGGATCAAGGGATCGAACACCGGGGAGCTGTTTTTT.

The chain is built from TRBV4-1 and TRBJ2-1, with D possibly being TRBD2 (5 bases). V was shortened by 0 bases and J by 1 base, with 13 bases between the two germline ends. Germline V CDR1 and CDR2: MGHRA, YSYEKL. The CDR3 runs to 17 residues. The CDR3 region is CASSQDLRLSSYNEQFF. CDR3 bases: TGCGCCAGCAGCCAAGATCTTAGACTATCGTCCTACAATGAGCAGTTCTTC.

The rearrangement links TRBV19 to TRBJ2-1, with D possibly matching TRBD2 (6 bases). Trimming pared 3 bases from V and 8 bases from J, leaving 11 bases between. From germline, CDR1 is LNHDA and CDR2 SQIVND (reference sequence). The CDR3 loop spans 13 amino acids. CDR3 DNA: TGTGCCAGTAGTATGGCGGGGTGGCATGAGCAGTTCTTC. It yields the protein CASSMAGWHEQFF. The full variable domain, rest sourced from reference TRBV19 and TRBJ2-1, is DGGITQSPKYLFRKEGQNVTLSCEQNLNHDAMYWYRQDPGQGLRLIYYSQIVNDFQKGDIAEGYSVSREKKESFPLTVTSAQKNPTAFYLCASSMAGWHEQFFGPGTRLTVL.

J is TRBJ1-3 and V is TRBV28; unclear D gene. V lost 0 bases and J lost 2, with 5 bases in between. The V gene's germline CDR1 is MDHEN and CDR2 SYDVKM. CDR3 length: 14 amino acids. The CDR3 nucleotides are TGTGCCAGCAGTTTATGGGACGCTGGAAACACCATATATTTT. Its translation is CASSLWDAGNTIYF.

The chain links TRBV11-2 to TRBJ2-5; D is tentatively TRBD1 or TRBD2 (5 bases each). This CDR3 is built from 15 residues. V was pared by 1 base and J by 5 bases, with 14 bases between. Looked up from germline, CDR1 is SGHAT and CDR2 is FQNNGV. The CDR3 loop is CASSLVLGWGETQYF. The CDR3 nucleotides read TGTGCCAGCAGCTTAGTTCTGGGTTGGGGGGAGACCCAGTACTTC.